This T cell receptor (beta chain) is from a study of cytomegalovirus exposure and HLA in healthy donors. Study observations and caveats: As was reported, the classifier diagnosed cytomegalovirus status with high specificity and sensitivity. Some highly shared sequence variants likely arose as a pipeline artifact. Follow-up analysis found HLA locus-dependent TCR association rates, highest for DRB1 and lowest for HLA-C.

This CDR3 is built from 15 residues. V gave up 5 bases and J gave up 5 bases, with 16 bases separating them. Germline CDR1 is SGHVS and CDR2 is FQNEAQ. This cohort consisted of healthy bone marrow donors. Remarks on this clone: Its antigen is currently unknown.

The PCR used 60 Vbeta and 13 Jbeta primers. TCRdb's table, derived via immunoSEQ multiplex PCR, lists solely in-frame clones and lacks some. In the table there are 40,000 to 55,000 clones, approximately 78% of which are singletons. The receptor was derived from a woman under 40 in good health and CMV-seronegative. The chain couples TRBV7-8 to TRBJ1-5; no firm D call. Sequences were obtained from PBMCs. The CDR3 coding sequence is TGTGCCAGCAGCCGAGGCGGGGTACGGGATCAGCCCCAGCATTTT. As protein: CASSRGGVRDQPQHF.